This TCR beta chain derives from a study of cytomegalovirus exposure and HLA in healthy donors. Study-wide results and caveats: Researchers reported that a few CMV-associated chains were confirmed in vitro as CMV antigen-specific. Relative to the approximately 630-donor mean, N-insertions were reportedly fewer in an Asian-associated ancestry cluster in a later analysis.

A single count supports this clone. Its matching antigen is unknown. The primer mix had 60 Vbeta and 13 Jbeta primers. Per the original data handling: Unique TCR beta chains totaled 80 million to 100 million in a later count, with roughly 12 million of them shared. The table came from immunoSEQ multiplex PCR; TCRdb's copy has only in-frame clones and leaves some out. That table furnishes V, J and clone size, whereas the DNA furnished D and trimming. The sample consists of 30,000 to 40,000 clones, 60% to 75% of them appearing once. Sequencing was carried out using PBMCs. The source of this sequence is a man aged 40-49 years in good health and CMV-seronegative.

CDR3 loop: CASSFGRQGRREQYF. The CDR3, as DNA: TGTGCCAGCAGCTTTGGGCGACAGGGGAGACGCGAGCAGTACTTC. J is TRBJ2-7 and V is TRBV5-6; 8 positions agree with TRBD1. J was trimmed by 6 bases and V by 2 bases; bases with no gene match: 10. CDR1 is SGHDT, CDR2 YYEEEE, per germline. This CDR3 is built from 15 residues.